The 17 T cell receptor beta chains below come from one sample, sequenced in a study of blood T cell repertoires in COVID-19. Produced via immunoSEQ multiplex PCR; TCRdb's table is partial and in-frame only. The sample carries about 120,000 clones, around 88% recorded once. Sequencing was carried out using peripheral blood. These receptors all come from a human donor with acute or convalescent COVID-19. The donor label of this sample is uncertain.

The chain employs TRBV7-2 and TRBJ1-1; 7 nucleotides align to TRBD1. The J segment lost 4 bases and the V segment lost 1 base, leaving 3 bases of the junction unmatched. Germline V gene sequence: CDR1 SGHTA, CDR2 FQGNSA. The CDR3 covers 14 residues. The CDR3 DNA follows: TGTGCCAGCAGCTTAGAGGGGGCCGGCACTGAAGCTTTCTTT. It yields the protein CASSLEGAGTEAFF.

This clone was picked up one time. The chain links TRBV29-1 to TRBJ2-1; 13 nucleotides match TRBD2. Germline V lookup: CDR1 SQVTM, CDR2 ANQGSEA. This CDR3 is 16 amino acids long. With V trimmed by 0 bases and J by 7 bases, 6 bases remained unmatched. This chain's CDR3 is CSVEDPTSGRRNEQFF. The CDR3, as DNA: TGCAGCGTTGAAGACCCGACTAGCGGGAGGCGGAATGAGCAGTTCTTC.

This rearrangement joins TRBV11-2 to TRBJ2-5, with a tentative D call TRBD2 (7 bases). The CDR3 sequence is 15 residues long. V lost 0 bases and J 7 bases, leaving 15 bases between the germline ends. Germline lookup yields CDR1 SGHAT and CDR2 FQNNGV. The CDR3 region is CASSLEGGPLVTQYF. In DNA, the CDR3 is TGTGCCAGCAGCTTAGAGGGGGGGCCTTTAGTGACCCAGTACTTC.

The chain couples TRBV7-9 to TRBJ1-1; 7 bases align to TRBD1. Germline trimming cut 3 bases from V and 1 base from J; bases unmatched to any gene: 5. This CDR3 has 15 residues. Looked up from germline, CDR1 is SEHNR and CDR2 is FQNEAQ (reference sequence). The CDR3 sequence: CASSFETGPNTEAFF. DNA for the CDR3: TGTGCCAGCAGCTTCGAGACAGGGCCGAACACTGAAGCTTTCTTT.

This rearrangement joins TRBV15 to TRBJ1-1; 7 bases fit TRBD1. Germline V gene sequence: CDR1 LNHNV, CDR2 YYDKDF (reference sequence). Unmatched junction bases numbered 10, after V lost 1 base and J lost 5 bases. This CDR3 has 16 amino acids. The CDR3 sequence: CATSRAATGTGTEAFF. The CDR3 DNA reads TGTGCCACCAGCAGAGCTGCGACAGGGACGGGTACTGAAGCTTTCTTT.

This chain uses TRBV27 with TRBJ2-1, with 8 bases aligning to TRBD1. Germline trimming cut 5 bases from V and 15 bases from J; bases unmatched to any gene: 9. This CDR3 comprises 12 residues. Germline V lookup: CDR1 MNHEY, CDR2 SMNVEV (reference sequence). CDR3 sequence (DNA): TGTGCCAGCAGTCCCGGACAGGGAAGGCGGTTCTTC. Translated, it gives CASSPGQGRRFF.

The chain joins TRBV19 to TRBJ2-3; TRBD2 matches at 13 bases. The CDR3 sequence is 17 residues long. The V gene's germline CDR1 is LNHDA and CDR2 SQIVND (reference sequence). V lost 3 bases to trimming and J lost 4 bases; unmatched junction nucleotides: 7. The CDR3 region has the DNA TGTGCCAGTAGTATCGGACTAGCGGGAGAGCGTCCAGATACGCAGTATTTT. Its translation: CASSIGLAGERPDTQYF.

V gene TRBV6-6 combines with J gene TRBJ2-2; TRBD1 aligns across 10 bases. Germline V lookup: CDR1 MNHNY, CDR2 SVGAGI (reference sequence). This CDR3 contains 16 residues. Trimming removed 6 bases from V and 6 bases from J; junction bases left unmatched: 10. CDR3: CASSQPGQGKSGELFF. The CDR3 nucleotides read TGTGCCAGCAGCCAACCGGGACAGGGGAAATCCGGGGAGCTGTTTTTT.

The chain carries TRBV6-5 and TRBJ1-1; D is undetermined. V gave up 4 bases and J gave up 5 bases, with 11 bases separating them. The germline CDR1 and CDR2 sequences are MNHEY and SVGAGI. CDR3 length: 13 amino acids. The CDR3: CASSLSRDTEAFF. Written as DNA, the CDR3 is TGTGCCAGCAGTTTATCCCGAGATACTGAAGCTTTCTTT.

This chain uses TRBV7-2 with TRBJ2-7; TRBD2 matches 13 bases. The CDR3 covers 16 residues. The J segment lost 4 bases and the V segment lost 6 bases, leaving 9 bases of the junction unmatched. CDR1 and CDR2 (germline): SGHTA, FQGNSA. Here the CDR3 DNA reads TGTGCCAGCAGTTCCCGACTAGCGGGGGGACCTTACGAGCAGTACTTC. As protein: CASSSRLAGGPYEQYF.

CDR3 region: CASSPPGGRVSYNEQFF. The CDR3 nucleotides read TGTGCCAGCAGTCCCCCGGGGGGCAGGGTATCCTACAATGAGCAGTTCTTC. The chain has TRBV27 and TRBJ2-1; tentative D call: TRBD2 (7 bases). V was cut by 5 bases and J by 1 base, with 18 bases left in between. CDR3 length equals 17 residues. The germline gives CDR1 MNHEY, CDR2 SMNVEV (reference sequence).

In DNA, the CDR3 is TGTGCCAGCGGGACAGGGCAATCCTTCTATGGCTACACCTTC. Translating it yields CASGTGQSFYGYTF. The rearrangement links TRBV6-5 to TRBJ1-2; 9 bases match TRBD1. Germline trimming cut 8 bases from V and 4 bases from J; bases unmatched to any gene: 8. Germline assignment: CDR1 MNHEY and CDR2 SVGAGI. The CDR3 contains 14 residues.

The chain carries TRBV5-4 and TRBJ1-1, with a possible D match to TRBD1 (5 bases). This CDR3 spans 15 amino acids. The germline CDR1 and CDR2 sequences are SGHNT and YYREEE (reference sequence). V was trimmed by 3 bases and J by 4 bases, leaving 16 bases between them. DNA of the CDR3: TGTGCCAGCAGCTCATCAAGGGGTTTGATCACTGAAGCTTTCTTT. Its protein is CASSSSRGLITEAFF.

The gene calls are TRBV4-2 and TRBJ2-3; TRBD1 might be the D (5 bases). The germline V and J ends were trimmed by 1 base and 2 bases, with 10 bases remaining between them. Germline CDR1 LGHNA, CDR2 YNFKEQ. CDR3 length: 15 amino acids. As DNA, the CDR3 is TGTGCCAGCAGCCAAGGAGGACAAGACACAGATACGCAGTATTTT. Amino acid sequence: CASSQGGQDTDTQYF.

This chain links TRBV5-4 with TRBJ2-3, with TRBD2 matching 9 bases. Germline loops: CDR1 SGHNT, CDR2 YYREEE (reference sequence). With 0 bases clipped from V and 6 bases from J, the junction kept 8 bases outside the gene matches. CDR3 length: 16 residues. As DNA, the CDR3 is TGTGCCAGCAGCTTGGGAAGCGGGGGGCTGGTGGATACGCAGTATTTT. Residues: CASSLGSGGLVDTQYF.

The chain joins TRBV29-1 to TRBJ2-1, with a possible D match to TRBD2 (7 bases). The germline V gene has CDR1 SQVTM and CDR2 ANQGSEA. Trimming took 7 bases from V and 5 from J, leaving 24 bases between them. This CDR3 has 16 amino acids. The CDR3 region is CSGRYRVRGPHNEQFF. CDR3 DNA sequence: TGCAGCGGGCGTTATAGGGTGCGGGGGCCTCACAATGAGCAGTTCTTC.

The chain combines TRBV7-2 with TRBJ2-5; 7 bases are shared with TRBD2. CDR3 length: 13 residues. V was pared by 6 bases and J by 5 bases, with 6 bases of the junction left unmatched. Per the germline V gene, CDR1 is SGHTA and CDR2 is FQGNSA. The CDR3 DNA reads as TGTGCCAGCAGTCGCCAGGGAGGGGAGACCCAGTACTTC. Translation gives CASSRQGGETQYF.